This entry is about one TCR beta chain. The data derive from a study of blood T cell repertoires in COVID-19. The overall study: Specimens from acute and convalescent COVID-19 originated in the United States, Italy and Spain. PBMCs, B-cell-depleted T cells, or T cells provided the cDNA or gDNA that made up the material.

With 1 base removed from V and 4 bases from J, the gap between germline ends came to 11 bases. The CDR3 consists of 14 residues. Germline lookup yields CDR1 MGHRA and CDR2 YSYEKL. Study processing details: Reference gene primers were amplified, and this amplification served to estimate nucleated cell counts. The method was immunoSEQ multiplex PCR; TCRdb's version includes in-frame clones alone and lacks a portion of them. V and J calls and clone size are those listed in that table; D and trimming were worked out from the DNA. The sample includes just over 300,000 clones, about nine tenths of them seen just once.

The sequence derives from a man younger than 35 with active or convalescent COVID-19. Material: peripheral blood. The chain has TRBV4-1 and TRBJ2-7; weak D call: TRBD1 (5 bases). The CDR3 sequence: CASSQGVDRYEQYF. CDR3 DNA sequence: TGCGCCAGCAGCCAAGGGGTCGACAGATACGAGCAGTACTTC.